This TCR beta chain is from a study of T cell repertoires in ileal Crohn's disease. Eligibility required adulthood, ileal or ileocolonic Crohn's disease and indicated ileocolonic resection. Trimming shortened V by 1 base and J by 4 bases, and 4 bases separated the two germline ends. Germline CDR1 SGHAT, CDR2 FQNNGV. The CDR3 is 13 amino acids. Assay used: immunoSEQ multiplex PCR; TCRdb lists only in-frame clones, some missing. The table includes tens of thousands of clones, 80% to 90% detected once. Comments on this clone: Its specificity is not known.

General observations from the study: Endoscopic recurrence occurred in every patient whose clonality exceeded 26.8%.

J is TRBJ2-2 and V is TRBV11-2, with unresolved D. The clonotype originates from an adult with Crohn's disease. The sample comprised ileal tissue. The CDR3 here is CASSLASTGELFF. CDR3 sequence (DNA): TGTGCCAGCAGCTTAGCCTCCACCGGGGAGCTGTTTTTT.